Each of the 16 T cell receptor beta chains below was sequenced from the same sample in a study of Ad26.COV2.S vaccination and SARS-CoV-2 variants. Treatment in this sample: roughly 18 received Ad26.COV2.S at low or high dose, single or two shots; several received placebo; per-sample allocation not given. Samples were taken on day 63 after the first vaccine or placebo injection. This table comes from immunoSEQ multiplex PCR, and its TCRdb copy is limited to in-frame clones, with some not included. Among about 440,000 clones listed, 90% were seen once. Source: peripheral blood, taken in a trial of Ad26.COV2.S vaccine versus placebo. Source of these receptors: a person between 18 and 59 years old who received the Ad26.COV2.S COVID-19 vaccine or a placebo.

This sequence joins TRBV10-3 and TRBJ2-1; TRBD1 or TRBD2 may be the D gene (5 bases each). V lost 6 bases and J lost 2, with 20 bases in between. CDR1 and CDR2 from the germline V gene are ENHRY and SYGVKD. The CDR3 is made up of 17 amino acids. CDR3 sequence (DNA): TGTGCCATCAGCAGGGACCGACCGGTGGACCCCTACAATGAGCAGTTCTTC. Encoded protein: CAISRDRPVDPYNEQFF.

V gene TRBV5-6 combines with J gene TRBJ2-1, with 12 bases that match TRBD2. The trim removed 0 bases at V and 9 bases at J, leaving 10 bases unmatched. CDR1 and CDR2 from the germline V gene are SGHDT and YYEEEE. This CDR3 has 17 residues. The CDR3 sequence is CASSLGAASGRASEQFF. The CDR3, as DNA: TGTGCCAGCAGCTTGGGGGCCGCTAGCGGGAGGGCCTCTGAGCAGTTCTTC.

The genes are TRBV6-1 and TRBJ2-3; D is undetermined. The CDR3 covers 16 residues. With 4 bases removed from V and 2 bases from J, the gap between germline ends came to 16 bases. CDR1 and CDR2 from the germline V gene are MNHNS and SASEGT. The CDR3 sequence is CASSGSPEGSTDTQYF. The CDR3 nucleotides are TGTGCCAGCAGTGGAAGCCCCGAAGGTTCCACAGATACGCAGTATTTT.

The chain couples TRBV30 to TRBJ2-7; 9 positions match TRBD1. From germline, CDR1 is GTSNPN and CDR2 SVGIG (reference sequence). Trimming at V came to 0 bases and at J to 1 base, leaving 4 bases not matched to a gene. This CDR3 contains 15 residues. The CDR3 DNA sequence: TGTGCCTGGAGTGTTAGAGGACAGGGGTCCTACGAGCAGTACTTC. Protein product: CAWSVRGQGSYEQYF.

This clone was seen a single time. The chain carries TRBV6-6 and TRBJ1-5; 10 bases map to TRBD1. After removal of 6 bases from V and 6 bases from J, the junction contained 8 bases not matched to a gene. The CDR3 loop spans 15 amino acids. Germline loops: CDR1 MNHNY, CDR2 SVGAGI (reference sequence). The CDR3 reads CASRDRGLSSQPQHF. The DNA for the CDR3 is TGTGCCAGCAGAGACAGGGGGCTTTCCAGTCAGCCCCAGCATTTT.

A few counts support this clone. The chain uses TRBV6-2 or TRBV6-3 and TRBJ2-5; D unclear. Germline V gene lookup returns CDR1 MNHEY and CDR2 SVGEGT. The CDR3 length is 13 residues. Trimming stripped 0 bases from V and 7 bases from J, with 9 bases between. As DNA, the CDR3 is TGTGCCAGCAGTTACTCTAGAGAAAGGACCCAGTACTTC. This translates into CASSYSRERTQYF.

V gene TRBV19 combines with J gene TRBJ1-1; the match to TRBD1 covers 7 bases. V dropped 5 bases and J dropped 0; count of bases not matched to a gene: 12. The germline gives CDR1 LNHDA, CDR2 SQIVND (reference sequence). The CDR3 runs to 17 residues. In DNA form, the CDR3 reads TGTGCCAGTAGTTATCGACAGGGAGGGGCTATGAACACTGAAGCTTTCTTT. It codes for CASSYRQGGAMNTEAFF.

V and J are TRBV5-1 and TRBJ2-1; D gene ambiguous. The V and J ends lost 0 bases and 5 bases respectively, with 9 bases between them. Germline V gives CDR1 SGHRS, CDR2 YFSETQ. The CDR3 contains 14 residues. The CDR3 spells CASSLDGPNNEQFF. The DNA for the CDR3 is TGCGCCAGCAGCTTGGATGGACCCAACAATGAGCAGTTCTTC.

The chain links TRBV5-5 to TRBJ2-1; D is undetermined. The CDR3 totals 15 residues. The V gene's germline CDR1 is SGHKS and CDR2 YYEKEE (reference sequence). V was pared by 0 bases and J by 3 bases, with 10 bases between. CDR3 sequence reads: CASSLVQAGYNEQFF. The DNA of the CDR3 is TGTGCCAGCAGCTTGGTCCAGGCCGGCTACAATGAGCAGTTCTTC. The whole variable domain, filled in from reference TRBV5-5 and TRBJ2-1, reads DAGVTQSPTHLIKTRGQQVTLRCSPISGHKSVSWYQQVLGQGPQFIFQYYEKEERGRGNFPDRFSARQFPNYSSELNVNALLLGDSALYLCASSLVQAGYNEQFFGPGTRLTVL.

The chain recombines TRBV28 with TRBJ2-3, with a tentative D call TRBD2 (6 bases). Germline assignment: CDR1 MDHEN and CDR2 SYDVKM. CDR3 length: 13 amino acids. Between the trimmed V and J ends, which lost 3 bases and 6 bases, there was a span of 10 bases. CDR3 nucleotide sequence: TGTGCCAGCAGTTTGGAGGGTTTGGATACGCAGTATTTT. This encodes CASSLEGLDTQYF.

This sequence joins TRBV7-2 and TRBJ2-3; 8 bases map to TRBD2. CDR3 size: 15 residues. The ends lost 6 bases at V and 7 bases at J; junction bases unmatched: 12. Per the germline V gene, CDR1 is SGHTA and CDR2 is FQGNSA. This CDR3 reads CASRTPSGQENTQYF. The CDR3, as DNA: TGTGCCAGCAGGACCCCTAGCGGGCAGGAGAATACGCAGTATTTT. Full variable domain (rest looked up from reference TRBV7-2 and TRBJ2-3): GAGVSQSPSNKVTEKGKDVELRCDPISGHTALYWYRQSLGQGLEFLIYFQGNSAPDKSGLPSDRFSAERTGGSVSTLTIQRTQQEDSAVYLCASRTPSGQENTQYFGPGTRLTVL.

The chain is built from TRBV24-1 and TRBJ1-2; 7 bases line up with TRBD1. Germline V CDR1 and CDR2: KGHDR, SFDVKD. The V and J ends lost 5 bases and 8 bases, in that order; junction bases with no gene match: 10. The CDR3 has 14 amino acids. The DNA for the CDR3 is TGTGCCACCAGTGGGACCCCGAGGGGGCGAGGCTACACCTTC. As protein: CATSGTPRGRGYTF.

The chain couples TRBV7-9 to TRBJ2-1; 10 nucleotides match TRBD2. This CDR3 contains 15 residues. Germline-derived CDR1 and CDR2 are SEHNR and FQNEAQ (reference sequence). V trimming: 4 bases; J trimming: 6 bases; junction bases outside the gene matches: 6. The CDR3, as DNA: TGTGCCAGCAGCTCGCTAGCGGGAGAGGGCAATGAGCAGTTCTTC. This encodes CASSSLAGEGNEQFF.

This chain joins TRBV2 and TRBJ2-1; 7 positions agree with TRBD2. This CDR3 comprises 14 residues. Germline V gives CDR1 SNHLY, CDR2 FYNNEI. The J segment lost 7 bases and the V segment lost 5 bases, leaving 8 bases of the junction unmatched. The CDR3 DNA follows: TGTGCCAGCAGTATGCGCGGGAGAGCGAATGAGCAGTTCTTC. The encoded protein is CASSMRGRANEQFF.

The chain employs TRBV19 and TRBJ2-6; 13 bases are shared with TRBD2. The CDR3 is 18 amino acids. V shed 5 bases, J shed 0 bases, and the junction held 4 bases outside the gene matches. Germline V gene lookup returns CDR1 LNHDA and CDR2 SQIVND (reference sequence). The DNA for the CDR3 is TGTGCCAGTAGTTCGGGACTAGCGGGGAGCTCTGGGGCCAACGTCCTGACTTTC. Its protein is CASSSGLAGSSGANVLTF. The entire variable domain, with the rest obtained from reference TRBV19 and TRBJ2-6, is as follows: DGGITQSPKYLFRKEGQNVTLSCEQNLNHDAMYWYRQDPGQGLRLIYYSQIVNDFQKGDIAEGYSVSREKKESFPLTVTSAQKNPTAFYLCASSSGLAGSSGANVLTFGAGSRLTVL.

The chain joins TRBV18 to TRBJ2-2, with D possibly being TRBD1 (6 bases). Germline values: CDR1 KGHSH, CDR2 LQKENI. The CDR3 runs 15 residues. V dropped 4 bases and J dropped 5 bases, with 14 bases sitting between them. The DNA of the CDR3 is TGTGCCAGCTCACTGAGACAGGCGGGTACCGGGGAGCTGTTTTTT. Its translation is CASSLRQAGTGELFF. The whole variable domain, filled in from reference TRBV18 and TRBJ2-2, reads NAGVMQNPRHLVRRRGQEARLRCSPMKGHSHVYWYRQLPEEGLKFMVYLQKENIIDESGMPKERFSAEFPKEGPSILRIQQVVRGDSAAYFCASSLRQAGTGELFFGEGSRLTVL.